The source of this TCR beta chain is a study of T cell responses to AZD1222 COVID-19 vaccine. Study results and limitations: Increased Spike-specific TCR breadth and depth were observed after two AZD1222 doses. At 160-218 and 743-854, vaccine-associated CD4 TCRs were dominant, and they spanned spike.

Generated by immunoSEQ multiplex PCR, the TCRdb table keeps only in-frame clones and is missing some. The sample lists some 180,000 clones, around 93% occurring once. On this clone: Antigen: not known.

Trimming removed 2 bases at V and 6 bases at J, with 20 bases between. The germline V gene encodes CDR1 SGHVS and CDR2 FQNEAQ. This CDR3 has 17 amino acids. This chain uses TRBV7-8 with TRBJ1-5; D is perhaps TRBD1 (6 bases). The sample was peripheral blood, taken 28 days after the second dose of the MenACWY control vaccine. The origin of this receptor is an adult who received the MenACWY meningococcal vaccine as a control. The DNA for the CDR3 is TGTGCCAGCAGCTTAAGGGGGGATGTCATGGGTCTTCAGCCCCAGCATTTT. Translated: CASSLRGDVMGLQPQHF.